A single sample gave rise to the 7 T cell receptor beta chains below, sequenced in a study of T cells in Graves' hyperthyroidism and ophthalmopathy. Using RNA transcripts as the source, TCR beta CDR3 regions were amplified. First-round RT-PCR of the TCR CDR3 relied on the HTBI primer set. TCRdb processed the multiplex PCR reads anew with MiXCR; each CDR3 protein has one entry. The sample lists about 480,000 distinct CDR3 sequences, around 24% occurring once. The sequencing input was blood. These receptors came from a woman aged 25-40 years with Graves' ophthalmopathy.

This clonotype came up many times. This chain connects TRBV6-5 to TRBJ1-1; no definite D call. The germline V gene encodes CDR1 MNHEY and CDR2 SVGAGI. Trimming stripped 1 base from V and 2 bases from J, with 11 bases between. There are 15 residues in the CDR3. The CDR3 sequence: CASSYFPTINTEAFF. The CDR3, as DNA: TGTGCCAGCAGTTACTTCCCGACGATCAACACTGAAGCTTTCTTT.

V gene TRBV4-1 combines with J gene TRBJ2-5, with 8 bases that match TRBD1. Germline V lookup: CDR1 MGHRA, CDR2 YSYEKL. The ends lost 4 bases at V and 5 bases at J; junction bases unmatched: 9. The CDR3 runs 15 residues. CDR3 DNA sequence: TGCGCCAGCAGCCCAGACAGGGGTCCGGGGGAGACCCAGTACTTC. Translated, it gives CASSPDRGPGETQYF.

Ten or more counts support this clonotype. V is TRBV20-1 and J is TRBJ2-7; weak D call: TRBD1 (5 bases). This CDR3 spans 13 amino acids. CDR1 and CDR2 (germline): DFQATT, SNEGSKA (reference sequence). Trimming stripped 3 bases from V and 4 bases from J, with 13 bases between. The CDR3 DNA follows: TGCAGTGCTAGCGGACACCCTTCTTACGAGCAGTACTTC. Translating gives CSASGHPSYEQYF.

A few counts support this clonotype. V usage is TRBV7-2 and J usage is TRBJ1-6; no definite D call. Trimming pared 3 bases from V and 8 bases from J, leaving 8 bases between. CDR1 and CDR2 (germline): SGHTA, FQGNSA. The CDR3 extends over 13 amino acids. CDR3 coding DNA: TGTGCCAGCAGCTTGAATCAGGATTCACCCCTCCACTTT. Translated, it gives CASSLNQDSPLHF.

The gene calls are TRBV7-2 and TRBJ2-5; no clear D gene. V was trimmed by 5 bases and J by 4 bases, leaving 14 bases between them. Germline CDR1 SGHTA, CDR2 FQGNSA. The CDR3 contains 14 residues. The CDR3 DNA reads TGTGCCAGCAGCCCACACACGATCCGAGAGACCCAGTACTTC. Its protein product is CASSPHTIRETQYF.

This clonotype was counted many times. The V call is TRBV6-5, the J call TRBJ2-5; weak D call: TRBD2 (5 bases). With 2 bases removed from V and 5 bases from J, the gap between germline ends came to 9 bases. Germline V gene data show CDR1 as MNHEY and CDR2 as SVGAGI. The CDR3 contains 13 residues. Here the CDR3 DNA reads TGTGCCAGCAGTTACAGGAGGTTTGAGACCCAGTACTTC. Protein product: CASSYRRFETQYF.

This clonotype appeared many times. The CDR3 spells CASSSGTDIYEQYF. CDR3 DNA sequence: TGTGCCAGCAGCTCCGGGACAGACATTTACGAGCAGTACTTC. The rearrangement uses TRBV11-2 and TRBJ2-7; TRBD1 matches at 7 bases. The J segment lost 4 bases and the V segment lost 4 bases, leaving 7 bases of the junction unmatched. The CDR3 is made up of 14 amino acids. From germline, CDR1 is SGHAT and CDR2 FQNNGV. The entire variable domain, with the rest obtained from reference TRBV11-2 and TRBJ2-7, is as follows: EAGVAQSPRYKIIEKRQSVAFWCNPISGHATLYWYQQILGQGPKLLIQFQNNGVVDDSQLPKDRFSAERLKGVDSTLKIQPAKLEDSAVYLCASSSGTDIYEQYFGPGTRLTVT.